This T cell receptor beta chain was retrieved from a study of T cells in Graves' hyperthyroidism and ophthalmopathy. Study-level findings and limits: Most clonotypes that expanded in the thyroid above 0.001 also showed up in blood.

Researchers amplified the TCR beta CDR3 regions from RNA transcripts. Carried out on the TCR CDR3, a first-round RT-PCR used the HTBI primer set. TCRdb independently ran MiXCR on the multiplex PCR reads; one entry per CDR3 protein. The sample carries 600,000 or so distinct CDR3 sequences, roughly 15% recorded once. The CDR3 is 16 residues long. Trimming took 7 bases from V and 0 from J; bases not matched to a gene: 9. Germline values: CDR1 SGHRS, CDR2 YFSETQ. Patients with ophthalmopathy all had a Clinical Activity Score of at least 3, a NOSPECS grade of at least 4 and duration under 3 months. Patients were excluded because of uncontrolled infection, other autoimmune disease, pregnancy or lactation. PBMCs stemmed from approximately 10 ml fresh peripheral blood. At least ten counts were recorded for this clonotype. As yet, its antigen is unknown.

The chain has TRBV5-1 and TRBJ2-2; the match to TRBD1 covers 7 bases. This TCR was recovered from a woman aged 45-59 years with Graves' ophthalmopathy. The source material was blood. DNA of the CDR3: TGCGCCAGCGGCTCAGGACAGGTTTCGAACACCGGGGAGCTGTTTTTT. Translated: CASGSGQVSNTGELFF. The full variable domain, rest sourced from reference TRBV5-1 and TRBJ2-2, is KAGVTQTPRYLIKTRGQQVTLSCSPISGHRSVSWYQQTPGQGLQFLFEYFSETQRNKGNFPGRFSGRQFSNSRSEMNVSTLELGDSALYLCASGSGQVSNTGELFFGEGSRLTVL.